The source of this T cell receptor (beta chain) is a study of blood T cell repertoires in COVID-19. The overall study: COVID-19 samples collected from the United States, Italy and Spain covered acute and convalescent phases. PBMCs, B-cell-depleted T cells, or T cells were the source of the cDNA or gDNA that made up the material.

Sequencing used immunoSEQ multiplex PCR; TCRdb keeps in-frame clones, though not all of them. The sample has a few hundred thousand clones, about 89% seen once. Those enrolled, adults aged roughly 18 to 89 years, came from about two dozen US areas. Cohort 3 donors were reported recovered after two negative PCRs, clearance, or symptom resolution. This CDR3 is 12 amino acids long. Trimming removed 2 bases at V and 6 bases at J, with 6 bases between. CDR1 is SGHVS and CDR2 is FNYEAQ in the germline V gene. The clonotype originates from a man aged 35-49 years who had recovered from COVID-19. The V and J genes are TRBV7-6 and TRBJ2-3; D gene ambiguous. Sequenced: PBMCs or T cells enriched from blood (not recorded which). The CDR3 DNA reads as TGTGCCAGCAGCTTACCCGGGGATACGCAGTATTTT. It encodes CASSLPGDTQYF.